The rows below give T cell receptor beta chains drawn from one sample of a study of metastatic and nonmetastatic thyroid tumors. TCRdb used MiXCR to call clones anew from the PCR reads. The data show 15,000 or so clones, 20% to 30% seen once. The sequenced sample consisted of tumor tissue. These receptors all come from a female donor with papillary thyroid cancer or a benign thyroid nodule (not recorded which). Some clones in this sample may be carry-over from other donors' samples. Both conserved end residues are trimmed from each CDR3. The order of the fields is CDR3 length, J gene, V gene, CDR3 protein.

12 | TRBJ2-7 | TRBV28 | ASSRPTSLDIQY
16 | TRBJ2-1 | TRBV20-1 | SAEPGTSGTISYNEQF
16 | TRBJ2-1 | TRBV20-1 | SARPWGSGSGSYNEQF
9 | TRBJ1-2 | TRBV28 | AISLGPRST
17 | TRBJ2-7 | TRBV20-1 | SARDAGLAEGSGSYEQY
11 | TRBJ2-2 | TRBV12-3/TRBV12-4 | ASSLWGGGELF
14 | TRBJ2-3 | TRBV28 | ASSTSGRVSTDTQY
12 | TRBJ1-1 | TRBV6-1 | ASSETQGATEAF
13 | TRBJ2-7 | TRBV7-2 | ASSQSQGVGYEQY
13 | TRBJ1-5 | TRBV19 | ASSKGSWSNQPQH
12 | TRBJ1-5 | TRBV30 | AWSRETNNQPQH
13 | TRBJ1-2 | TRBV15 | ATSMGQGVGYGYT
13 | TRBJ2-3 | TRBV10-2 | ASRVGQVDTDTQY
12 | TRBJ1-1 | TRBV7-2 | ASSSGQGNTEAF
11 | TRBJ1-1 | TRBV7-3 | ASGRGVNTEAF
12 | TRBJ1-2 | TRBV28 | ASSLWGRGGGYT
14 | TRBJ2-2 | TRBV20-1 | SARDPAGGETGELF
11 | TRBJ2-5 | TRBV7-2 | ASSLRTIETQY
9 | TRBJ1-1 | TRBV7-8 | ASGFDGEAF
13 | TRBJ1-2 | TRBV4-2 | ASSQASGTNYGYT
12 | TRBJ1-3 | TRBV3-1 | ASSQDRVGNTIY
13 | TRBJ2-2 | TRBV6-5 | ASSWTSGRPGELF
13 | TRBJ1-4 | TRBV9 | ASSSEGFGGEKLF
12 | TRBJ1-6 | TRBV11-2 | ASSLEGWAAPLH
13 | TRBJ2-3 | TRBV5-1 | ASSLRASGKDTQY
14 | TRBJ2-7 | TRBV11-2 | ASIPRSQEASYEQY
12 | TRBJ1-1 | TRBV20-1 | SASSGLMNTEAF
11 | TRBJ1-5 | TRBV6-1 | ASSDGSNQPQH
14 | TRBJ1-3 | TRBV19 | ASSPGDPLGGNTIY
14 | TRBJ1-3 | TRBV6-1 | ASSYPTWVSGNTIY
15 | TRBJ1-6 | TRBV20-1 | SARGRSGQAPNSPLH
13 | TRBJ2-2 | TRBV6-1 | ATQVVRGDTGELF
14 | TRBJ2-1 | TRBV6-1 | ASSDPGTGAYNEQF
12 | TRBJ1-2 | TRBV9 | ASTPAGGAAGYT
13 | TRBJ2-3 | TRBV6-1 | ARSEQRVHTDTQY
14 | TRBJ2-7 | TRBV11-2 | ASSPRSGTWSYEQY
17 | TRBJ1-5 | TRBV2 | ASSERVGGRIVSNQPQH
13 | TRBJ2-1 | TRBV24-1 | ATSLGTSGLNEQF
13 | TRBJ2-7 | TRBV20-1 | SARAGASGTYEQY
10 | TRBJ2-7 | TRBV20-1 | SAETRGWEQY
8 | TRBJ2-7 | TRBV28 | ASNQGLQY
11 | TRBJ1-5 | TRBV20-1 | SARVYSNQPQH
11 | TRBJ1-6 | TRBV6-1 | ASSEEWAPPLH
13 | TRBJ2-1 | TRBV11-2 | ASSLGGQIYNEQF